A single sample gave rise to the 27 T cell receptor beta chains below, sequenced in a study of control samples from healthy donors and cancer patients. Sequencing used immunoSEQ multiplex PCR; TCRdb keeps in-frame clones, though not all of them. The sample has about 130,000 clones; about 90% are singletons. The material sequenced was blood. The source of these receptors is a man between 18 and 29 years old in good health.

The genes are TRBV2 and TRBJ2-3, with no clear D. Per germline, CDR1 SNHLY and CDR2 FYNNEI. Trimming shortened V by 7 bases and J by 6 bases, and 14 bases separated the two germline ends. The CDR3 is made up of 13 amino acids. In nucleotides, the CDR3 is TGTGCCAGCAAAGGCCCTGAGTTGGATACGCAGTATTTT. It is translated as CASKGPELDTQYF.

V is TRBV6-6 and J is TRBJ1-5; D unclear. V dropped 4 bases and J dropped 2 bases, with 12 bases sitting between them. The CDR3 is 15 amino acids. The V gene's germline CDR1 is MNHNY and CDR2 SVGAGI (reference sequence). The CDR3 reads CASSFQALGNQPQHF. Here the CDR3 DNA reads TGTGCCAGCAGTTTCCAGGCTTTAGGCAATCAGCCCCAGCATTTT.

This rearrangement joins TRBV18 to TRBJ2-4; the match to TRBD1 covers 8 bases. Germline CDR1 reads KGHSH; CDR2 reads LQKENI. The CDR3 consists of 15 residues. The junction had 11 bases not matched to a gene; V was cut back by 4 bases and J by 9 bases. The CDR3 is CASSRKDRGHSIQYF. DNA of the CDR3: TGTGCCAGCTCACGAAAAGACAGGGGTCACAGCATTCAGTACTTC.

The chain is built from TRBV13 and TRBJ2-3, with D perhaps TRBD1 (6 bases). Germline-derived CDR1 and CDR2 are PRHDT and FYEKMQ (reference sequence). Trimming left V 3 bases short and J 0 bases short, with 16 bases between. The CDR3 loop spans 17 amino acids. The CDR3 nucleotides are TGTGCCAGCAGCTTCGGGCTAGGGGGTCCTAGCACAGATACGCAGTATTTT. This translates into CASSFGLGGPSTDTQYF. The entire variable domain, with the rest obtained from reference TRBV13 and TRBJ2-3, is as follows: AAGVIQSPRHLIKEKRETATLKCYPIPRHDTVYWYQQGPGQDPQFLISFYEKMQSDKGSIPDRFSAQQFSDYHSELNMSSLELGDSALYFCASSFGLGGPSTDTQYFGPGTRLTVL.

The chain recombines TRBV18 with TRBJ1-1; a weak D match, TRBD1 (5 bases). The CDR3 has 13 amino acids. V shed 3 bases and J shed 8 bases, with 13 bases lying between them. From germline, CDR1 is KGHSH and CDR2 LQKENI. CDR3 nucleotides: TGTGCCAGCTCACCCGGGACCGGAACCGAAGCTTTCTTT. It encodes CASSPGTGTEAFF.

The V gene is TRBV6-1, the J gene TRBJ1-1; TRBD1 aligns across 7 bases. This CDR3 has 14 amino acids. V shed 3 bases, J shed 6 bases, and the junction held 7 bases outside the gene matches. CDR1 and CDR2 (germline): MNHNS, SASEGT. For the CDR3, the DNA is TGTGCCAGCAGTGAGCTGAAGGGGGCCTCTGAAGCTTTCTTT. Its protein is CASSELKGASEAFF.

This chain connects TRBV7-3 to TRBJ2-1; 11 bases are shared with TRBD2. The CDR3 consists of 15 residues. The V gene's germline CDR1 is SGHTA and CDR2 FQGTGA. The V gene end was trimmed by 5 bases and the J gene end by 6 bases; junction bases not matched to a gene: 6. The CDR3 nucleotides are TGTGCCAGCAGCGAAGATAGCGGGAGGGCCAATGAGCAGTTCTTC. Translating it yields CASSEDSGRANEQFF. Filled out from reference TRBV7-3 and TRBJ2-1, the complete variable domain reads GAGVSQTPSNKVTEKGKYVELRCDPISGHTALYWYRQSLGQGPEFLIYFQGTGAADDSGLPNDRFFAVRPEGSVSTLKIQRTERGDSAVYLCASSEDSGRANEQFFGPGTRLTVL.

The V and J genes are TRBV5-1 and TRBJ1-1, with a possible D match to TRBD1 (5 bases). V lost 0 bases and J 0 bases, leaving 9 bases between the germline ends. Germline V gene data show CDR1 as SGHRS and CDR2 as YFSETQ. The CDR3 has 15 amino acids. The chain's CDR3 is CASSLGDGMNTEAFF. For the CDR3, the DNA is TGCGCCAGCAGCTTGGGGGACGGCATGAACACTGAAGCTTTCTTT.

V gene TRBV7-2 combines with J gene TRBJ1-4; tentatively, D is TRBD1 (5 bases). V lost 1 base and J lost 11, with 11 bases in between. Germline V gene data show CDR1 as SGHTA and CDR2 as FQGNSA. This CDR3 comprises 13 residues. The chain's CDR3 is CASSLDGGWKLFF. CDR3 coding DNA: TGTGCCAGCAGCTTAGATGGGGGTTGGAAACTGTTTTTT.

This chain links TRBV6-2 or TRBV6-3 with TRBJ1-5; possibly TRBD1 for D (5 bases). Germline V gene data show CDR1 as MNHEY and CDR2 as SVGEGT. The V gene lost 0 bases and the J gene lost 6 bases, with 12 bases spanning the gap. The CDR3 runs 15 residues. The CDR3 DNA reads TGTGCCAGCAGTTACTCGGGGGGAAGGAGTCAGCCCCAGCATTTT. This gives the protein CASSYSGGRSQPQHF.

The chain recombines TRBV25-1 with TRBJ2-3; the D is unclear. Looked up from germline, CDR1 is MGHDK and CDR2 is SYGVNS. This CDR3 is built from 12 residues. Trimming stripped 1 base from V and 8 bases from J, with 7 bases between. The CDR3 region is CASSESRATQYF. The CDR3 DNA sequence: TGTGCCAGCAGTGAATCCCGCGCTACGCAGTATTTT. Looking up the rest from reference TRBV25-1 and TRBJ2-3 gives the full variable domain: EADIYQTPRYLVIGTGKKITLECSQTMGHDKMYWYQQDPGMELHLIHYSYGVNSTEKGDLSSESTVSRIRTEHFPLTLESARPSHTSQYLCASSESRATQYFGPGTRLTVL.

This sequence joins TRBV9 and TRBJ1-2; weak D call: TRBD1 (5 bases). The ends were cut back, 0 bases at V and 12 bases at J, with 15 bases in the middle. This CDR3 is built from 13 residues. The germline CDR1 and CDR2 sequences are SGDLS and YYNGEE. CDR3 sequence (DNA): TGTGCCAGCAGCGTAGAGGCAGGGACGGGTCACACCTTC. Its translation is CASSVEAGTGHTF.

The V call is TRBV5-5, the J call TRBJ2-7; 7 bases align to TRBD1. The J segment lost 4 bases and the V segment lost 4 bases, leaving 5 bases of the junction unmatched. The CDR3 totals 13 residues. Germline assignment: CDR1 SGHKS and CDR2 YYEKEE (reference sequence). The CDR3 here is CASSHTGDYEQYF. The DNA for the CDR3 is TGTGCCAGCAGCCACACAGGGGATTACGAGCAGTACTTC.

The chain couples TRBV19 to TRBJ1-2, with TRBD1 identical over 7 bases. Germline V gene lookup returns CDR1 LNHDA and CDR2 SQIVND (reference sequence). CDR3 length: 13 amino acids. V was pared by 6 bases and J by 8 bases, with 9 bases of the junction left unmatched. CDR3 DNA: TGTGCCAGTAGGACAGGGCCAGGGCTGGGCTACACCTTC. Its protein is CASRTGPGLGYTF. The full variable domain, in which reference TRBV19 and TRBJ1-2 provide the parts outside the CDR3, is DGGITQSPKYLFRKEGQNVTLSCEQNLNHDAMYWYRQDPGQGLRLIYYSQIVNDFQKGDIAEGYSVSREKKESFPLTVTSAQKNPTAFYLCASRTGPGLGYTFGSGTRLTVV.

The V call is TRBV3-1 (or the pseudogene TRBV3-2), the J call TRBJ1-5, with D possibly TRBD1 on 5 matching bases. The germline V and J ends were trimmed by 1 base and 1 base, with 11 bases remaining between them. The CDR3 totals 16 residues. Germline values: CDR1 LGHDT, CDR2 YNNKEL (reference sequence). CDR3 region: CASSQAGGGSNQPQHF. CDR3 bases: TGTGCCAGCAGCCAAGCCGGCGGGGGGAGCAATCAGCCCCAGCATTTT.

The rearrangement joins TRBV7-9 to TRBJ2-2; 8 positions agree with TRBD2. The CDR3 consists of 16 residues. Germline V gene sequence: CDR1 SEHNR, CDR2 FQNEAQ (reference sequence). The V gene end was trimmed by 0 bases and the J gene end by 4 bases; junction bases not matched to a gene: 4. CDR3 loop: CASSLASGTSTGELFF. The CDR3 bases are TGTGCCAGCAGCTTAGCTAGCGGGACCTCCACCGGGGAGCTGTTTTTT.

This chain uses TRBV18 with TRBJ2-2; 11 positions match TRBD2. Germline assignment: CDR1 KGHSH and CDR2 LQKENI. Trimming cost V 3 bases and J 4 bases; bases outside gene matches: 10. The CDR3 covers 18 residues. The CDR3 reads CASSPNSLAGVSTGELFF. In DNA form, the CDR3 reads TGTGCCAGCTCACCCAATTCACTAGCGGGAGTAAGCACCGGGGAGCTGTTTTTT.

This clone has a single count. V is TRBV2 and J is TRBJ2-7; no definite D call. Trimming left V 5 bases short and J 2 bases short, with 10 bases between. The CDR3 is 13 residues long. Germline CDR1 SNHLY, CDR2 FYNNEI. CDR3 nucleotide sequence: TGTGCCAGCAGTCCAGATCGGACCTACGAGCAGTACTTC. The encoded protein is CASSPDRTYEQYF.

The rearrangement joins TRBV30 to TRBJ1-2; weak D call: TRBD1 (5 bases). The germline gives CDR1 GTSNPN, CDR2 SVGIG (reference sequence). Trimming took off 1 base at V and 11 bases at J, with 17 bases between the two ends. The CDR3 is 13 residues long. Here the CDR3 reads CAWSDPRVVGYTF. CDR3 sequence (DNA): TGTGCCTGGAGTGATCCCAGGGTCGTAGGGTACACCTTC.

The chain couples TRBV28 to TRBJ2-5; 9 bases agree with TRBD2. Germline-derived CDR1 and CDR2 are MDHEN and SYDVKM. The trim removed 3 bases at V and 3 bases at J, leaving 2 bases unmatched. The CDR3 runs to 14 residues. CDR3 protein: CASSFLAGKETQYF. The CDR3 region has the DNA TGTGCCAGCAGTTTCCTAGCGGGGAAAGAGACCCAGTACTTC.

The rearrangement links TRBV27 to TRBJ2-2, with a weak D call TRBD2 (6 bases). Germline CDR1 and CDR2: MNHEY and SMNVEV (reference sequence). CDR3 length: 13 amino acids. Trimming removed 10 bases at V and 2 bases at J, with 11 bases between. The CDR3 nucleotides read TGTGCCACGACTAGTCCAAACACCGGGGAGCTGTTTTTT. Translating it yields CATTSPNTGELFF.

The V call is TRBV6-1, the J call TRBJ2-7; 12 bases are a match to TRBD1. Germline lookup yields CDR1 MNHNS and CDR2 SASEGT. CDR3 length: 19 amino acids. Trimming at V came to 4 bases and at J to 2 bases, leaving 15 bases not matched to a gene. The CDR3 DNA reads TGTGCCAGCAGTGCATACTGGGACAGGGGGCTACCCTTTGCCTACGAGCAGTACTTC. Its protein product is CASSAYWDRGLPFAYEQYF.

V is TRBV6-5 and J is TRBJ1-4; 8 positions agree with TRBD1. The CDR3 is made up of 15 amino acids. V dropped 0 bases and J dropped 7; count of bases not matched to a gene: 4. Germline assignment: CDR1 MNHEY and CDR2 SVGAGI. The DNA for the CDR3 is TGTGCCAGCAGTTACTCGCAGGGGGCGGGTGAAAAACTGTTTTTT. Its protein is CASSYSQGAGEKLFF.

V gene TRBV10-3 combines with J gene TRBJ2-7; possible D gene TRBD1, 6 bases. The ends were cut back, 6 bases at V and 0 bases at J, with 15 bases in the middle. The CDR3 has 15 amino acids. CDR1 ENHRY and CDR2 SYGVKD come from the germline V gene. The CDR3 DNA follows: TGTGCCATCAGCAATCCCGACAGGAGCTCCTACGAGCAGTACTTC. It translates to CAISNPDRSSYEQYF.

The rearrangement uses TRBV28 and TRBJ2-1, with 7 positions matching TRBD1. CDR1 and CDR2 from the germline V gene are MDHEN and SYDVKM. After removal of 4 bases from V and 6 bases from J, the junction contained 9 bases not matched to a gene. The CDR3 runs to 15 residues. CDR3 in DNA: TGTGCCAGCAGTTCTACATTCGACAGGGTCAATGAGCAGTTCTTC. Translating gives CASSSTFDRVNEQFF.

This clone came up once. The CDR3 loop reads CASSLSNLAKNIQYF. CDR3 bases: TGTGCCAGCTCACTCTCTAACCTAGCCAAAAACATTCAGTACTTC. The V and J genes are TRBV18 and TRBJ2-4; the D is unclear. Per germline, CDR1 KGHSH and CDR2 LQKENI. Trimming shortened V by 4 bases and J by 0 bases, and 10 bases separated the two germline ends. The CDR3 consists of 15 residues. Complete variable domain (other parts from reference TRBV18 and TRBJ2-4): NAGVMQNPRHLVRRRGQEARLRCSPMKGHSHVYWYRQLPEEGLKFMVYLQKENIIDESGMPKERFSAEFPKEGPSILRIQQVVRGDSAAYFCASSLSNLAKNIQYFGAGTRLSVL.

The gene calls are TRBV3-1 (or the pseudogene TRBV3-2) and TRBJ1-2; D is perhaps TRBD1 (5 bases). Between the trimmed V and J ends, which lost 1 base and 13 bases, there was a span of 10 bases. There are 11 residues in the CDR3. From germline, CDR1 is LGHDT and CDR2 YNNKEL (reference sequence). This CDR3 is CASSQATGTTF. In DNA, the CDR3 is TGTGCCAGCAGCCAAGCCACAGGAACCACCTTC.